One and the same sample provided the 3 T cell receptor beta chains below, sequenced in a study of blood T cells in healthy people across ages. Sample-barcoded 5' priming and a J-beta primer mix drove a second PCR of roughly 7 to 11 cycles. Each CDR3 protein is one row after TCRdb ran MiXCR on the 5' RACE reads. The sample comprises fewer than 750,000 distinct CDR3 sequences, 52% of which are singletons, and 13% rests with the top ten. The specimen sequenced was blood. These receptors were obtained from a woman of 80 years or more in good health.

The CDR3: CASSPQGGGLGSDTQYF. The CDR3 DNA is TGTGCCAGCAGTCCCCAAGGTGGGGGGCTAGGGTCAGATACGCAGTATTTT. The V gene is TRBV6-6, the J gene TRBJ2-3; D may match TRBD1 or TRBD2 (6 bases each). The CDR3 contains 17 residues. Germline values: CDR1 MNHNY, CDR2 SVGAGI (reference sequence). V dropped 5 bases and J dropped 4 bases, with 22 bases sitting between them.

This chain links TRBV29-1 with TRBJ2-5; D gene uncertain. V lost 3 bases to trimming and J lost 4 bases, with 9 bases between them. This CDR3 is 12 amino acids long. Germline V gene lookup returns CDR1 SQVTM and CDR2 ANQGSEA. The CDR3 DNA follows: TGCAGCGTTGAGGGAAGCGTAGAGACCCAGTACTTC. Its protein is CSVEGSVETQYF.

The gene calls are TRBV18 and TRBJ2-7; tentatively, D is TRBD1 or TRBD2 (5 bases each). Germline V gives CDR1 KGHSH, CDR2 LQKENI. The CDR3 totals 14 residues. The V end lost 9 bases, the J end lost 4 bases, and 19 bases lay between the germline ends. The CDR3 protein is CARGVDGHLYEQYF. CDR3 nucleotide sequence: TGTGCCAGGGGGGTTGACGGACACCTATACGAGCAGTACTTC.